This TCR beta chain originates from a study of early T cells in non-severe SARS-CoV-2 infection. Across the study: Chains from this unsorted whole-blood bulk RNA could not be paired.

General study results and limits: Missing private and CD4 specificities, VDJdb matching favored anti-spike CD8 responses.

Attachment of unique molecular identifiers was made to individual cDNA molecules. From the 5' RACE reads, TCRdb called clonotypes with MiXCR, one entry per CDR3 protein. The top ten hold over 1.2% of the sample, which has around 65,000 distinct CDR3 sequences, roughly 13% seen once. This clonotype was found a few times. Its target is not known. V was cut by 5 bases and J by 5 bases, with 18 bases left in between. The length of the CDR3 is 15 residues. Material: whole blood, obtained at baseline. This chain connects TRBV12-3 or TRBV12-4 to TRBJ2-5; maybe TRBD1 (5 bases). This TCR was recovered from an adult who was a healthcare worker with PCR-confirmed SARS-CoV-2 infection or an uninfected control (not recorded which). CDR3 amino acids: CASSPTAGSRETQYF. CDR3 sequence (DNA): TGTGCCAGCAGTCCCACGGCAGGGTCCAGGGAGACCCAGTACTTC.